The 18 T cell receptor beta chains below all came from one sample that was sequenced in a study of T-cell memory formation after mild COVID-19. MiXCR was run by TCRdb on the 5' RACE reads, yielding one entry per CDR3 protein. The data show around 90,000 distinct CDR3 sequences, about 13% seen once. Source material: PBMCs or a T cell subset sorted from them (not recorded which). The receptors were gathered from an adult woman who had mild COVID-19 (a few samples of this study predate the infection). Cell type and time point are not known.

This clonotype was counted a few times. The chain carries TRBV9 and TRBJ2-7; D could derive from TRBD1 or TRBD2 (5 bases each). The CDR3 is 14 amino acids. Germline CDR1 is SGDLS and CDR2 is YYNGEE. V gave up 0 bases and J gave up 4 bases, with 11 bases separating them. The CDR3 sequence: CASSVAGDGYEQYF. The CDR3 coding sequence is TGTGCCAGCAGCGTAGCCGGGGACGGGTACGAGCAGTACTTC.

J is TRBJ2-5 and V is TRBV7-9; perhaps TRBD1 as D (5 bases). CDR1 is SEHNR and CDR2 is FQNEAQ in the germline V gene (reference sequence). V was trimmed by 1 base and J by 0 bases, leaving 12 bases between them. The CDR3 has 16 amino acids. CDR3 amino acids: CASSLGLGPHQETQYF. The CDR3, as DNA: TGTGCCAGCAGCTTAGGTTTGGGGCCGCACCAAGAGACCCAGTACTTC.

The table lists this clonotype with a few counts. This chain uses TRBV9 with TRBJ2-5; 9 nucleotides match TRBD2. The germline V gene encodes CDR1 SGDLS and CDR2 YYNGEE. With 0 bases clipped from V and 4 bases from J, the junction kept 4 bases outside the gene matches. This CDR3 has 15 residues. The CDR3 loop reads CASSVENSGRETQYF. In DNA form, the CDR3 reads TGTGCCAGCAGCGTAGAAAATAGCGGGAGAGAGACCCAGTACTTC.

This clonotype has ten or more counts. This sequence joins TRBV7-9 and TRBJ2-4, with 7 bases matching TRBD1. This CDR3 region has 14 residues. V lost 4 bases and J lost 7; bases outside the gene matches: 7. Germline lookup yields CDR1 SEHNR and CDR2 FQNEAQ (reference sequence). The CDR3, as DNA: TGTGCCAGCAGCTCAGGGGGTCGCATGAACATTCAGTACTTC. It specifies CASSSGGRMNIQYF.

The chain couples TRBV3-1 to TRBJ1-2, with a possible D match to TRBD1 (6 bases). V gave up 6 bases and J gave up 6 bases, with 17 bases separating them. CDR1 is LGHDT, CDR2 YNNKEL, per germline (reference sequence). The length of the CDR3 is 14 residues. As DNA, the CDR3 is TGTGCCAGCAGACATGGTGGGGGCAGGGATGGCTACACCTTC. Translating it yields CASRHGGGRDGYTF. The whole variable domain, remainder taken from reference TRBV3-1 and TRBJ1-2, is DTAVSQTPKYLVTQMGNDKSIKCEQNLGHDTMYWYKQDSKKFLKIMFSYNNKELIINETVPNRFSPKSPDKAHLNLHINSLELGDSAVYFCASRHGGGRDGYTFGSGTRLTVV.

This chain connects TRBV7-9 to TRBJ1-6, with D possibly TRBD1 on 5 matching bases. Trimming shortened V by 5 bases and J by 5 bases, and 13 bases separated the two germline ends. This CDR3 is 15 amino acids long. Germline values: CDR1 SEHNR, CDR2 FQNEAQ (reference sequence). The CDR3 bases are TGTGCCAGCAGCCAGGGACGAAATGATAATTCACCCCTCCACTTT. Protein: CASSQGRNDNSPLHF.

This clonotype was found a few times. The gene calls are TRBV7-9 and TRBJ2-5; D might be TRBD2 (6 bases). Between the trimmed V and J ends, which lost 3 bases and 6 bases, there was a span of 20 bases. This CDR3 is 16 amino acids long. Germline values: CDR1 SEHNR, CDR2 FQNEAQ (reference sequence). CDR3 sequence (DNA): TGTGCCAGCAGCTTCGATGGGGGGACGGATGCGAAGACCCAGTACTTC. Amino acid sequence: CASSFDGGTDAKTQYF.

This clonotype was picked up a small number of times. This chain uses TRBV7-6 with TRBJ2-2; D gene unclear. This CDR3 comprises 14 residues. CDR1 SGHVS and CDR2 FNYEAQ come from the germline V gene. The germline V and J ends were trimmed by 1 base and 4 bases, with 7 bases remaining between them. The CDR3 nucleotides are TGTGCCAGCAGCTTAGAGGTGTCCACCGGGGAGCTGTTTTTT. It specifies CASSLEVSTGELFF.

V and J are TRBV7-2 and TRBJ2-7, with TRBD2 matching over 9 bases. J lost 5 bases, V lost 6 bases, and 11 bases had no gene match. Germline V gene lookup returns CDR1 SGHTA and CDR2 FQGNSA. CDR3 size: 15 residues. CDR3 coding DNA: TGTGCCAGCAGTTATACTAGCGGGTGGGCTGACGAGCAGTACTTC. Translated, it gives CASSYTSGWADEQYF.

This clonotype was seen more than once but under ten times. In nucleotides, the CDR3 is TGCGCCAGCAGCCAAGAACATTGGGAGACCCAGTACTTC. Translation gives CASSQEHWETQYF. The gene calls are TRBV4-1 and TRBJ2-5; D is ambiguous. V was clipped by 0 bases and J by 5 bases, with 7 bases between them. Germline V gives CDR1 MGHRA, CDR2 YSYEKL. The CDR3 extends over 13 amino acids.

This clonotype was observed a handful of times. J is TRBJ2-5 and V is TRBV29-1; no reliable D call. Germline CDR1 reads SQVTM; CDR2 reads ANQGSEA. CDR3 length: 9 amino acids. V lost 7 bases to trimming and J lost 4 bases, with 4 bases between them. The CDR3 here is CSGGETQYF. The DNA for the CDR3 is TGCAGCGGAGGAGAGACCCAGTACTTC.

DNA for the CDR3: TGTGCCAGCAGTTACGACTGGAACACTGAAGCTTTCTTT. As protein: CASSYDWNTEAFF. The J gene is TRBJ1-1, the V gene TRBV12-3 or TRBV12-4; D is unresolved. V was trimmed by 4 bases and J by 1 base, leaving 7 bases between them. The CDR3 totals 13 residues.

CDR3: CAISAPRSPSEQYF. The DNA for the CDR3 is TGTGCCATCAGCGCCCCCAGATCCCCCTCCGAGCAGTACTTC. The rearrangement links TRBV10-3 to TRBJ2-7; D gene ambiguous. From germline, CDR1 is ENHRY and CDR2 SYGVKD. The CDR3 runs to 14 residues. Trimming removed 6 bases at V and 6 bases at J, with 18 bases between.

This clonotype showed up many times. The rearrangement uses TRBV20-1 and TRBJ2-1, with D possibly matching TRBD1 (5 bases). V was pared by 0 bases and J by 2 bases, with 26 bases between. The length of the CDR3 is 20 residues. Germline loops: CDR1 DFQATT, CDR2 SNEGSKA (reference sequence). The CDR3 nucleotides read TGCAGTGCTAGAGATCGACCTAGGGGAATAATTGTGGGGCCCTACAATGAGCAGTTCTTC. Translated, it gives CSARDRPRGIIVGPYNEQFF.

This clonotype appeared many times. V gene TRBV7-9 combines with J gene TRBJ2-7, with 11 bases that match TRBD2. The V and J ends lost 4 bases and 6 bases, in that order; junction bases with no gene match: 8. Looked up from germline, CDR1 is SEHNR and CDR2 is FQNEAQ (reference sequence). This CDR3 spans 15 amino acids. CDR3 nucleotide sequence: TGTGCCAGCAGCTCCATAGCGGGAGGGCCCGTCGAGCAGTACTTC. Amino acid sequence: CASSSIAGGPVEQYF.

The rearrangement uses TRBV7-2 and TRBJ2-1; the D is unclear. The V gene's germline CDR1 is SGHTA and CDR2 FQGNSA. V lost 1 base to trimming and J lost 0 bases, with 16 bases between them. The CDR3 is 18 amino acids. CDR3 sequence (DNA): TGTGCCAGCAGCTTAGACGTTTCACAAAGGAGCTCCTACAATGAGCAGTTCTTC. It codes for CASSLDVSQRSSYNEQFF.

This clonotype was found a few times. The chain has TRBV7-6 and TRBJ2-7; 7 positions agree with TRBD2. The CDR3 runs to 15 residues. J was trimmed by 4 bases and V by 1 base; bases with no gene match: 7. Per germline, CDR1 SGHVS and CDR2 FNYEAQ. DNA for the CDR3: TGTGCCAGCAGCTTAGATCTAGCGGAGAATTACGAGCAGTACTTC. Its translation: CASSLDLAENYEQYF.

This clonotype has a count of ten or more. The chain has TRBV7-6 and TRBJ2-1; D is perhaps TRBD2 (6 bases). Germline V gene lookup returns CDR1 SGHVS and CDR2 FNYEAQ. Trimming stripped 4 bases from V and 9 bases from J, with 13 bases between. The CDR3 is 13 residues long. CDR3 coding DNA: TGTGCCAGCAGCTCCGAGACTAGGGGTGAGCAGTTCTTC. It is translated as CASSSETRGEQFF.